This T cell receptor (beta chain) was recorded in a study of OX40 agonist ivuxolimab in advanced cancers. Study-wide background: Patients took ivuxolimab, an agonistic anti-OX40 (CD134) antibody.

As for this clone: The antigen is not known.

Study observations and caveats: Certain nonresponders additionally had low normalized T-cell clonal expansion. Within 6 weeks, CD4+ and CD8+ blood T cells expanded clonally at 0.1 to 3.0 mg/kg. Antigen specificity was not determined for the expanded peripheral T cells.

Profiled with immunoSEQ multiplex PCR; TCRdb holds only in-frame clones, not every one. The repertoire holds some 14,000 clones, with approximately 90% as singletons. The TCR originated in an adult with an advanced solid tumor such as melanoma, head and neck, liver or kidney cancer. This sample comprised CD4+ or CD8+ T cells sorted from blood, obtained in a trial of the OX40 agonist ivuxolimab.

CDR3 nucleotide sequence: TGTGCCAGCAGGAGCGGGCTAGGGGCAGATACGCAGTATTTT. This codes for CASRSGLGADTQYF. J is TRBJ2-3 and V is TRBV6-1, with a tentative D call TRBD2 (6 bases). The CDR3 spans 14 residues. V lost 6 bases, J lost 4 bases, and 14 bases lay in between. Germline CDR1 reads MNHNS; CDR2 reads SASEGT.